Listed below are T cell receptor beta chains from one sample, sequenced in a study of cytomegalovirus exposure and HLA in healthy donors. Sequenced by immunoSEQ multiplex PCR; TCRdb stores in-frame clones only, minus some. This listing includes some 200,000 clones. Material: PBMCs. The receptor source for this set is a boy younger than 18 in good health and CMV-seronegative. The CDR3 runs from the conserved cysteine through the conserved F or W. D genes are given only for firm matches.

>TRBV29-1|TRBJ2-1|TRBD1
CSATGGQGYEQFF
TGCAGCGCGACCGGGGGACAGGGATATGAGCAGTTCTTC
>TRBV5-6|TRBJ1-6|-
CASSWGGVSPLHF
TGTGCCAGCAGCTGGGGGGGCGTTTCACCCCTCCACTTT
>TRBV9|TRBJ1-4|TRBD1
CASSLTGYNEKLFF
TGTGCCAGCAGCTTGACAGGGTACAACGAAAAACTGTTTTTT
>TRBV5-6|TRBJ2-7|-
CASSLEQGGYEQYF
TGTGCCAGCAGCTTGGAGCAGGGAGGCTACGAGCAGTACTTC
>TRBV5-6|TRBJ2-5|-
CASSLWVTRVQWETQYF
TGTGCCAGCAGCTTATGGGTAACCAGGGTGCAATGGGAGACCCAGTACTTC
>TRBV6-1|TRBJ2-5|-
CASSPLAETQYF
TGTGCCAGCAGTCCCCTTGCGGAGACCCAGTACTTC
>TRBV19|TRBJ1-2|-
CASTLREQQYGYTF
TGTGCCAGTACTCTCCGGGAGCAACAATATGGCTACACCTTC
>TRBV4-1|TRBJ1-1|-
CASSQRGGPPDPNTEAFF
TGCGCCAGCAGCCAGAGGGGGGGTCCCCCGGACCCAAACACTGAAGCTTTCTTT
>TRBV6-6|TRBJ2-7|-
CASRGGSSEQYF
TGTGCCAGCAGGGGGGGTTCCAGCGAGCAGTACTTC
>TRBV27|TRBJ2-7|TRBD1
CATKTGVEQYF
TGTGCCACAAAAACAGGGGTTGAGCAGTACTTC
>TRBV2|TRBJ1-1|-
CASGLEGSTEAFF
TGTGCCAGCGGCTTGGAGGGAAGCACTGAAGCTTTCTTT
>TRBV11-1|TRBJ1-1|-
CASSPRQWVPIEAFF
TGTGCCAGCAGCCCCCGACAGTGGGTCCCTATTGAAGCTTTCTTT
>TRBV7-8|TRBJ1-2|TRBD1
CAGSPTGVAGYTF
TGTGCCGGCAGCCCTACAGGGGTGGCTGGCTACACCTTC
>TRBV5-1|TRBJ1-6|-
CASSLDSSYNSPLHF
TGCGCCAGCAGCTTGGACAGCTCCTATAATTCACCCCTCCACTTT
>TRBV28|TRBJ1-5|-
CASSIAQGWQPQHF
TGTGCCAGCAGCATAGCGCAGGGGTGGCAGCCCCAGCATTTT
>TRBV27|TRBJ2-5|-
CASRIQGRETQYF
TGTGCCAGCAGAATACAGGGTCGGGAGACCCAGTACTTC
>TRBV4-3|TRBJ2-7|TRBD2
CASSQGVGGADYEQYF
TGCGCCAGCAGCCAGGGGGTCGGGGGGGCTGACTACGAGCAGTACTTC
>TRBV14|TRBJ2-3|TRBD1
CASSLWTGLQDTQYF
TGTGCCAGCAGCCTCTGGACAGGGTTACAAGATACGCAGTATTTT
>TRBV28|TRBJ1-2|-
CASNPAGGNYGYTF
TGTGCCAGCAACCCAGCGGGGGGTAACTATGGCTACACCTTC
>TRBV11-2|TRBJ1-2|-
CASSPTGSYGYTF
TGTGCCAGCAGCCCAACAGGGAGCTATGGCTACACCTTC
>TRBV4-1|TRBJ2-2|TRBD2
CASSLEGLAGSGELFF
TGCGCCAGCAGCCTAGAGGGACTAGCGGGGTCCGGGGAGCTGTTTTTT
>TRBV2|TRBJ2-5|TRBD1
CASREGTGETQYF
TGTGCCAGCAGGGAAGGGACAGGAGAGACCCAGTACTTC
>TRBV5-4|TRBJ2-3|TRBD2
CASSPRSAGSTDTQYF
TGTGCCAGCAGCCCCCGGTCAGCGGGGAGCACAGATACGCAGTATTTT
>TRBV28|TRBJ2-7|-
CASSSPGLGSFSYEQYF
TGTGCCAGCAGCAGCCCGGGGTTGGGCTCGTTCTCCTACGAGCAGTACTTC
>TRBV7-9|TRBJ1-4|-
CATDRTGRTSNEKLFF
TGTGCCACCGACCGAACAGGACGGACGTCTAATGAAAAACTGTTTTTT
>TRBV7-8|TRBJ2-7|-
CASSLAQGGTYEQYF
TGTGCCAGCAGCTTAGCTCAGGGAGGAACCTACGAGCAGTACTTC
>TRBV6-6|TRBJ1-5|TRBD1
CASSRRQGLEPQHF
TGTGCCAGCAGTCGCCGACAGGGGTTGGAGCCCCAGCATTTT
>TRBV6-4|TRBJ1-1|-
CASSALGQQSEAFF
TGTGCCAGCAGTGCCCTCGGACAGCAGTCTGAAGCTTTCTTT
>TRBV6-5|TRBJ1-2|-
CASSTTGKSNGYTF
TGTGCCAGCAGCACTACAGGGAAATCGAATGGCTACACCTTC
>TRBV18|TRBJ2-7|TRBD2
CASSRTSGVDEQYF
TGTGCCAGCTCACGGACTAGCGGGGTCGACGAGCAGTACTTC
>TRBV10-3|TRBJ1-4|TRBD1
CASRGTGAEKLFF
TGTGCATCTAGGGGGACAGGGGCTGAAAAACTGTTTTTT